A selection of T cell receptor beta chains follows, all from one sample in a study of patients and donors after allogeneic stem cell transplantation. TCRdb re-derived calls from the RT-PCR reads in MiXCR, one entry per CDR3 protein. This repertoire shows 85,000 to 90,000 distinct CDR3 sequences, around 46% found once; its top ten account for roughly 64%. Material: blood, either unsorted or a sorted T cell fraction (not recorded which). The receptor set was obtained from a human donor who was either an allogeneic HSCT recipient or a stem cell or donor lymphocyte infusion donor (not recorded which). It is not recorded whose cells these are; they may come from a transplant donor. Each CDR3 is given with its conserved first and last residue. The order of the fields is J gene, D gene, clone size, V gene, CDR3 DNA, CDR3 protein. The D gene is left open where the match is weak. The size entry is marked missing in some rows and otherwise reads once, few, many or a size class.

TRBJ1-2 | TRBD1 | - | TRBV29-1 | TGCAGCGTTGGGGGAAGACAGGGGTATGGCTACACCTTC | CSVGGRQGYGYTF
TRBJ1-6 | - | - | TRBV12-3/TRBV12-4 | TGTGCCAGCAGTTCTACTAACAGGAGACCCTCCTATAATTCACCCCTCCACTTT | CASSSTNRRPSYNSPLHF
TRBJ1-1 | TRBD1 | - | TRBV12-3/TRBV12-4 | TGTGCCAGCAGTAACTGGGACAGAAACACTGAAGCTTTCTTT | CASSNWDRNTEAFF
TRBJ2-6 | - | - | TRBV12-3/TRBV12-4 | TGTGCCAGCAGTTTTGTAAGTTCCCGGGCCAACGTCCTGACTTTC | CASSFVSSRANVLTF
TRBJ2-7 | - | - | TRBV10-3 | TGTGCCATCAGTGAGTCGAACGAGCAGTACTTC | CAISESNEQYF
TRBJ1-2 | - | - | TRBV12-3/TRBV12-4 | TGTGCCAGCAGGGCAAAGCCCCTGACTAACTATGGCTACACCTTC | CASRAKPLTNYGYTF
TRBJ1-1 | - | - | TRBV7-9 | TGTGCCAGCAGCTTAAAGGGCAGTCGGAACACTGAAGCTTTCTTT | CASSLKGSRNTEAFF
TRBJ1-2 | - | - | TRBV29-1 | TGCAGCGTTGTGGAACAGGGTAAAAACTATGGCTACACCTTC | CSVVEQGKNYGYTF
TRBJ1-1 | TRBD1 | few | TRBV25-1 | TGTGCCAGCAGGGTGCCAGGGGGCACTGAAGCTTTCTTT | CASRVPGGTEAFF
TRBJ2-7 | TRBD2 | - | TRBV28 | TGTGCCAGCAGCTCCGGGACTAGCGGGAGGGCCTTACAATACGAGCAGTACTTC | CASSSGTSGRALQYEQYF
TRBJ2-1 | - | once | TRBV29-1 | TGCAGCGCTGGAACTTTGGAGAGCTCCTACAATGAGCAGTTCTTC | CSAGTLESSYNEQFF
TRBJ1-1 | TRBD1 | few | TRBV14 | TGTGCCAGCAGCCAGGGGACAGGGACCATTTTGAACACTGAAGCTTTCTTT | CASSQGTGTILNTEAFF
TRBJ2-7 | TRBD1 | - | TRBV6-2/TRBV6-3 | TGTGCCAGCAGTTCGTCCAAGGACAGGGGGACCTACGAGCAGTACTTC | CASSSSKDRGTYEQYF
TRBJ1-2 | - | - | TRBV4-2 | TGTGCCAGCAGCCAAGAGTTCGGGGTTCGTGGCTACACCTTC | CASSQEFGVRGYTF
TRBJ2-7 | TRBD1 | - | TRBV6-5 | TGTGCCAGCAGTTCTGGGACAGGGAGTTACGAGCAGTACTTC | CASSSGTGSYEQYF
TRBJ2-1 | - | - | TRBV12-3/TRBV12-4 | TGTGCCAGCAGTTTTTGGGGGGCCAATGAGCAGTTCTTC | CASSFWGANEQFF
TRBJ2-3 | - | - | TRBV5-1 | TGCGCCAGCAGCCCTGGCCTGTATTTT | CASSPGLYF
TRBJ2-1 | - | - | TRBV5-6 | TGTGCCAGCAGCTGGGGACCTCCCAGCTCCTACAATGAGCAGTTCTTC | CASSWGPPSSYNEQFF
TRBJ1-1 | - | few | TRBV3-1 | TGTGCCAGCAGCCAAGAAGGTGGGATGAACACTGAAGCTTTCTTT | CASSQEGGMNTEAFF
TRBJ1-2 | - | - | TRBV6-5 | TGTGCCAGCAGCGGGGATCCGGGACTGGCCTATGGCTACACCTTC | CASSGDPGLAYGYTF
TRBJ1-1 | - | once | TRBV7-2 | TGTGCCAGCACCATTAAGGGGGGCACTGAAGCTTTCTTT | CASTIKGGTEAFF
TRBJ1-2 | - | - | TRBV12-3/TRBV12-4 | TGTGCCAGCAGTCCCGGGGGAGAATTCTATGGCTACACCTTC | CASSPGGEFYGYTF
TRBJ1-3 | - | - | TRBV7-2 | TGTGCCAGCAGCCCCCGGGGGGGCTCTGGAAACACCATATATTTT | CASSPRGGSGNTIYF
TRBJ1-1 | - | - | TRBV5-1 | TGCGCCAGCAGCTTGAGCAGTAACACTGAAGCTTTCTTT | CASSLSSNTEAFF
TRBJ1-2 | TRBD1 | - | TRBV12-3/TRBV12-4 | TGTGCCAGCAGAGCGACAGGGTCCTATGGCTACACCTTC | CASRATGSYGYTF
TRBJ1-1 | - | - | TRBV2 | TGTGCCAGCATTAGAGACAGCTCAAACACTGAAGCTTTCTTT | CASIRDSSNTEAFF
TRBJ1-2 | - | few | TRBV5-5 | TGTGCCAGCAGCTTGGCGGGCAGGGTACCTCTTGGCTACACCTTC | CASSLAGRVPLGYTF
TRBJ1-2 | - | - | TRBV29-1 | TGCAGCGTTTCGGACTATGGCTACACCTTC | CSVSDYGYTF
TRBJ1-1 | - | few | TRBV29-1 | TGCAGCGTTATGGGCACTGAAGCTTTCTTT | CSVMGTEAFF
TRBJ1-1 | - | - | TRBV29-1 | TGCAGCGTTCATGGCAAATTTCGGAACACTGAAGCTTTCTTT | CSVHGKFRNTEAFF
TRBJ1-1 | - | few | TRBV7-2 | TGTGCCAGCAGCCCGACTATGAACACTGAAGCTTTCTTT | CASSPTMNTEAFF
TRBJ1-3 | - | few | TRBV9 | TGTGCCAGCAGCTCCGGAGTTGATTTTGGAAACACCATATATTTT | CASSSGVDFGNTIYF
TRBJ1-5 | - | - | TRBV4-2 | TGTGCCAGCAGCCAAGATTATCGGCGGGGGCAGCTCTCCCAGCATTTT | CASSQDYRRGQLSQHF
TRBJ1-3 | TRBD1 | once | TRBV12-3/TRBV12-4 | TGTGCCAGCAGTTGGACAGGGGTCTCTGGAAACACCATATATTTT | CASSWTGVSGNTIYF
TRBJ1-2 | TRBD1 | - | TRBV10-3 | TGTGCCATCAGTCAGGGGGCACCCCTCTATGGCTACACCTTC | CAISQGAPLYGYTF
TRBJ1-4 | - | few | TRBV5-1 | TGCGCCAGCAGCTTGGGGAGAACAAATGAAAAACTGTTTTTT | CASSLGRTNEKLFF
TRBJ1-2 | TRBD1 | - | TRBV7-2 | TGTGCCAGCAGCTTGCGACAGGGTGGCTACACCTTC | CASSLRQGGYTF
TRBJ1-2 | - | - | TRBV9 | TGTGCCAGCAGCGTAGATGTGGGGGCTAACTATGGCTACACCTTC | CASSVDVGANYGYTF
TRBJ2-3 | TRBD1 | - | TRBV5-1 | TGCGCCAGCAGCCCGGGACAGGTCACAGATACGCAGTATTTT | CASSPGQVTDTQYF
TRBJ2-2 | TRBD2 | - | TRBV20-1 | TGCAGTGCTAGAACTGGACTAGCAAATACCGGGGAGCTGTTTTTT | CSARTGLANTGELFF
TRBJ1-1 | - | few | TRBV28 | TGTGCCAGCAGTCCCTGGGCCCAGGGCCGCGGCGCTGAAGCTTTCTTT | CASSPWAQGRGAEAFF
TRBJ2-1 | TRBD2 | once | TRBV19 | TGTGCCAGTAGCCTTCTGGGACTAGCGGGAGGGAGCTCCTACAATGAGCAGTTCTTC | CASSLLGLAGGSSYNEQFF
TRBJ1-2 | TRBD1 | - | TRBV5-6 | TGTGCCAGCAGTCCCAGCCTAGGGGGCAGCCGTAACTATGGCTACACCTTC | CASSPSLGGSRNYGYTF
TRBJ1-1 | TRBD1 | few | TRBV11-2 | TGTGCCAGCAGCTTAGATCGTACAGGGCGCAGGGGGAAGAACACTGAAGCTTTCTTT | CASSLDRTGRRGKNTEAFF
TRBJ1-6 | - | - | TRBV12-3/TRBV12-4 | TGTGCCAGCAGTTTAGCCCCCGCCCTCCACTTT | CASSLAPALHF
TRBJ1-1 | - | - | TRBV7-9 | TGTGCCAGCAGCTTAGCAGCGGGGGAGTACACTGAAGCTTTCTTT | CASSLAAGEYTEAFF
TRBJ1-2 | TRBD1 | - | TRBV3-1 | TGTGCCAGCAGCCAAGTTACGGGACAGGGTAACTATGGCTACACCTTC | CASSQVTGQGNYGYTF
TRBJ2-3 | - | - | TRBV7-6 | TGTGCCAGCAGCAAATTTCTAGATTTGGCAGATACGCAGTATTTT | CASSKFLDLADTQYF
TRBJ1-5 | - | - | TRBV7-6 | TGTGCCAGCAGCTCCGGGGAAACAGGGTGGAATCAGCCCCAGCATTTT | CASSSGETGWNQPQHF
TRBJ1-2 | - | - | TRBV10-3 | TGTGCCATCAGCGCCCGGGAGAACTATGGCTACACCTTC | CAISARENYGYTF
TRBJ1-4 | - | - | TRBV4-3 | TGCGCCAGCAGCCCGTCTCACAGGAATAAAGGCGAGAAACTGTTTTTT | CASSPSHRNKGEKLFF
TRBJ1-2 | - | few | TRBV28 | TGTGCCAGCAGTTTCAACCTTAACTATGGCTACACCTTC | CASSFNLNYGYTF